The 19 T cell receptor beta chains given below trace back to one sample, sequenced in a study of shared clonotypes between healthy human individuals. Clones were sequenced by immunoSEQ multiplex PCR, and TCRdb holds only the in-frame ones, with some missing. The sample includes about 960,000 clones, less than 85% of them seen just once. Specimen: memory CD4+ T cells sorted from blood. Noted subset: CD45RA-negative fraction. These receptors all stem from a man between 18 and 35 years old in good health.

V gene TRBV4-3 combines with J gene TRBJ1-6; tentatively, D is TRBD1 (6 bases). Trimming left V 2 bases short and J 0 bases short, with 17 bases between. Germline V gene lookup returns CDR1 LGHNA and CDR2 YSLEER. This CDR3 region has 19 residues. The CDR3 nucleotides read TGCGCCAGCAGCCAATCCCCCCTCGACAGGAGCTCCTATAATTCACCCCTCCACTTT. It is translated as CASSQSPLDRSSYNSPLHF.

The V and J genes are TRBV13 and TRBJ2-1; TRBD2 agrees at 9 bases. The CDR3 extends over 16 amino acids. With V trimmed by 8 bases and J by 5 bases, 13 bases remained unmatched. Germline CDR1 reads PRHDT; CDR2 reads FYEKMQ (reference sequence). The CDR3 is CASRASGREGHNEQFF. In DNA, the CDR3 is TGTGCCAGCCGAGCCTCTGGGCGGGAGGGCCACAATGAGCAGTTCTTC.

V gene TRBV6-6 combines with J gene TRBJ2-3; D is unresolved. V lost 7 bases and J 5 bases, leaving 10 bases between the germline ends. The CDR3 is 12 residues long. The germline gives CDR1 MNHNY, CDR2 SVGAGI (reference sequence). CDR3 in amino acids: CASTGPGDTQYF. The DNA for the CDR3 is TGTGCCAGCACAGGACCAGGAGATACGCAGTATTTT.

V usage is TRBV30 and J usage is TRBJ1-2; 7 nucleotides align to TRBD1. V was pared by 2 bases and J by 3 bases, with 6 bases of the junction left unmatched. CDR3 length equals 14 residues. The germline V gene has CDR1 GTSNPN and CDR2 SVGIG (reference sequence). The CDR3 sequence is CAWSLDRADYGYTF. The CDR3, as DNA: TGTGCCTGGAGTCTTGACAGGGCCGACTATGGCTACACCTTC.

V gene TRBV27 combines with J gene TRBJ1-2, with D possibly being TRBD1 (5 bases). The CDR3 spans 14 residues. Germline CDR1 reads MNHEY; CDR2 reads SMNVEV (reference sequence). Trimming removed 2 bases at V and 4 bases at J, with 11 bases between. The CDR3 nucleotides read TGTGCCAGCAGTTTAAGGCCGGGGGGCTATGGCTACACCTTC. It yields the protein CASSLRPGGYGYTF.

As to this clone: A read error may explain this, as a much larger clone is one base away. The chain links TRBV11-2 to TRBJ1-1; D unresolved. The CDR3 consists of 13 residues. Germline CDR1 SGHAT, CDR2 FQNNGV. The V end lost 5 bases, the J end lost 1 base, and 8 bases lay between the germline ends. CDR3 in DNA: TGTGCCAGCAGCATCCGGGAGAACACTGAAGCTTTCTTT. Its protein is CASSIRENTEAFF.

This rearrangement joins TRBV5-1 to TRBJ2-5, with D perhaps matching TRBD2 (5 bases). The CDR3 contains 14 residues. Germline V lookup: CDR1 SGHRS, CDR2 YFSETQ. V lost 0 bases to trimming and J lost 4 bases, with 10 bases between them. The CDR3 region is CASSLVRGGETQYF. The CDR3 coding sequence is TGCGCCAGCAGCTTGGTTCGTGGAGGAGAGACCCAGTACTTC. The full variable domain, with the rest looked up from reference TRBV5-1 and TRBJ2-5, is KAGVTQTPRYLIKTRGQQVTLSCSPISGHRSVSWYQQTPGQGLQFLFEYFSETQRNKGNFPGRFSGRQFSNSRSEMNVSTLELGDSALYLCASSLVRGGETQYFGPGTRLLVL.

Only one count was recorded for this clone. This rearrangement joins TRBV7-9 to TRBJ2-7, with 7 bases matching TRBD1. The CDR3 is made up of 14 amino acids. Germline assignment: CDR1 SEHNR and CDR2 FQNEAQ (reference sequence). Unmatched junction bases numbered 4, after V lost 5 bases and J lost 0 bases. CDR3 region: CASSKTGFSYEQYF. CDR3 nucleotide sequence: TGTGCCAGCAGCAAGACAGGGTTCTCCTACGAGCAGTACTTC.

The genes are TRBV6-1 and TRBJ1-2; 7 bases match TRBD1. The V gene's germline CDR1 is MNHNS and CDR2 SASEGT. Trimming at V came to 10 bases and at J to 3 bases, leaving 5 bases not matched to a gene. The CDR3 spans 12 residues. Here the CDR3 reads CAIPGQYYGYTF. The CDR3 nucleotides are TGTGCCATCCCGGGACAGTACTATGGCTACACCTTC.

V is TRBV4-2 and J is TRBJ2-3; D is unclear. Germline CDR1 reads LGHNA; CDR2 reads YNFKEQ. The CDR3 has 14 amino acids. V was clipped by 1 base and J by 4 bases, with 9 bases between them. CDR3: CASSQGGDADTQYF. CDR3 DNA sequence: TGTGCCAGCAGCCAAGGAGGCGACGCAGATACGCAGTATTTT.

This clone has only one observation. CDR3 DNA sequence: TGTGCCATCAGTGAGTCTAATGGGGGAGAGGATGGCTACACCTTC. Protein product: CAISESNGGEDGYTF. The V call is TRBV10-3, the J call TRBJ1-2; a possible D gene is TRBD1 (5 bases). Germline lookup yields CDR1 ENHRY and CDR2 SYGVKD. The germline V and J ends were trimmed by 0 bases and 6 bases, with 14 bases remaining between them. CDR3 length equals 15 residues.

This clone is medium-sized (0.01 to 0.1%) within its sample. Here the CDR3 DNA reads TGTGCCACCCAAGGGGGACGGGTGAACACTGAAGCTTTCTTT. This gives the protein CATQGGRVNTEAFF. This chain connects TRBV19 to TRBJ1-1; D may be TRBD1 (6 bases). Trimming took 10 bases from V and 0 from J, leaving 15 bases between them. The CDR3 is 14 amino acids. The germline CDR1 and CDR2 sequences are LNHDA and SQIVND (reference sequence).

V gene TRBV9 combines with J gene TRBJ2-2; 9 bases fit TRBD1. The CDR3 extends over 15 amino acids. CDR1 and CDR2 from the germline V gene are SGDLS and YYNGEE. The trim removed 4 bases at V and 4 bases at J, leaving 5 bases unmatched. CDR3 region: CASSLGTGPTGELFF. The CDR3 DNA follows: TGTGCCAGCAGCCTCGGGACAGGGCCCACCGGGGAGCTGTTTTTT.

This chain connects TRBV28 to TRBJ2-7; the match to TRBD1 covers 7 bases. Trimming took 7 bases from V and 3 from J; bases not matched to a gene: 6. Looked up from germline, CDR1 is MDHEN and CDR2 is SYDVKM. This CDR3 is built from 13 residues. The CDR3 nucleotides read TGTGCCAGCAAATTTAGACAGGGCTACGAGCAGTACTTC. Protein: CASKFRQGYEQYF.

The rearrangement joins TRBV6-5 to TRBJ1-5; possibly TRBD1 for D (5 bases). Germline assignment: CDR1 MNHEY and CDR2 SVGAGI. V lost 6 bases and J lost 3, with 15 bases in between. The length of the CDR3 is 15 residues. The CDR3 nucleotides are TGTGCCAGCAGAGCCCTCTTGGGGACCAATCAGCCCCAGCATTTT. Its protein product is CASRALLGTNQPQHF.

V and J are TRBV7-9 and TRBJ2-3; tentatively, D is TRBD2 (6 bases). V was cut by 5 bases and J by 1 base, with 16 bases left in between. Germline values: CDR1 SEHNR, CDR2 FQNEAQ (reference sequence). The CDR3 length is 16 residues. The CDR3 is CASSASRPGGTDTQYF. CDR3 in DNA: TGTGCCAGCAGCGCCTCGAGGCCGGGAGGCACAGATACGCAGTATTTT.

This clone occurred once. V usage is TRBV12-5 and J usage is TRBJ2-2, with D unresolved. The CDR3 runs 15 residues. Trimming pared 1 base from V and 1 base from J, leaving 7 bases between. CDR1 is LGHNT and CDR2 is FRNRAP in the germline V gene. The CDR3 coding sequence is TGTGCTAGTGGTTTGGGGGTGGTGAACACCGGGGAGCTGTTTTTT. It yields the protein CASGLGVVNTGELFF.

As for this clone: A much larger clone lies a single base off, so this may be a read error. This same CDR3 is encoded by further DNA sequences in the sample. The chain joins TRBV2 to TRBJ2-5; D call uncertain. Germline loops: CDR1 SNHLY, CDR2 FYNNEI. V gave up 3 bases and J gave up 2 bases, with 1 base separating them. The CDR3 runs 11 residues. The CDR3 coding sequence is TGTGCCAGCAGTGAGCAAGAGACCCAGTACTTC. Protein: CASSEQETQYF. Full variable domain (remainder filled in from reference TRBV2 and TRBJ2-5): EPEVTQTPSHQVTQMGQEVILRCVPISNHLYFYWYRQILGQKVEFLVSFYNNEISEKSEIFDDQFSVERPDGSNFTLKIRSTKLEDSAMYFCASSEQETQYFGPGTRLLVL.

The chain couples TRBV7-2 to TRBJ2-7; TRBD1 is a possible D gene (7 bases). The V gene lost 5 bases and the J gene lost 5 bases, with 16 bases spanning the gap. CDR1 SGHTA and CDR2 FQGNSA come from the germline V gene. The CDR3 contains 14 residues. This CDR3 reads CASSHSQGGHEQYF. In DNA form, the CDR3 reads TGTGCCAGCAGCCATAGCCAGGGGGGCCACGAGCAGTACTTC.